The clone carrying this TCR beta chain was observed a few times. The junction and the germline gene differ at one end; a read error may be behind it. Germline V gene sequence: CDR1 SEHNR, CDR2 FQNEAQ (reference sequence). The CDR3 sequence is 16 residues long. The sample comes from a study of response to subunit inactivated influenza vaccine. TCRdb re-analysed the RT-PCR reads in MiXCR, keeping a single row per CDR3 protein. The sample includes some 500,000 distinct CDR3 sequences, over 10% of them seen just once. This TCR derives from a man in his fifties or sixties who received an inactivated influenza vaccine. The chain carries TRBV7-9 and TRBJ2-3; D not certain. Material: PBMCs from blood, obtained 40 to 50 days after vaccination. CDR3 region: CVSSPIDGKDPDTQYF. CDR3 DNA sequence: TGTGTCAGCAGCCCGATCGACGGAAAAGACCCAGATACGCAGTATTTT.